What follows are 31 T cell receptor beta chains derived from one specimen sequenced in a study of blood T cell repertoires in COVID-19. Here immunoSEQ multiplex PCR was the method, and the copy in TCRdb shows in-frame clones only, minus some. The profile shows 35,000 to 45,000 clones, approximately 90% of them singletons. The sequencing input was peripheral blood. The receptor source for this set is a human donor in a cohort sampled during active COVID-19.

This chain uses TRBV5-1 with TRBJ2-2, with D possibly TRBD1 on 6 matching bases. The ends were cut back, 2 bases at V and 15 bases at J, with 26 bases in the middle. Germline V CDR1 and CDR2: SGHRS, YFSETQ. The CDR3 is 16 residues long. CDR3 loop: CASSFTRQENNGWLFF. The CDR3 region has the DNA TGCGCCAGCAGCTTCACACGACAGGAAAACAACGGATGGTTGTTTTTT.

This clone was found once. This rearrangement joins TRBV5-1 to TRBJ2-2, with TRBD2 matching over 8 bases. Germline-derived CDR1 and CDR2 are SGHRS and YFSETQ. This CDR3 spans 20 amino acids. Trimming removed 7 bases from V and 7 bases from J; junction bases left unmatched: 27. The chain's CDR3 is CASRMYSGGPGSNLVGELFF. The CDR3 coding sequence is TGCGCCAGCCGCATGTACTCGGGGGGGCCGGGAAGTAATTTGGTCGGGGAGCTGTTTTTT.

This clone was counted a single time. The V gene is TRBV7-6, the J gene TRBJ2-7; TRBD1 matches 8 bases. Germline-derived CDR1 and CDR2 are SGHVS and FNYEAQ. Trimming cost V 5 bases and J 3 bases; bases outside gene matches: 9. CDR3 length: 15 residues. The DNA of the CDR3 is TGTGCCAGCAGCCAAGGACAGGGACGGAACTACGAGCAGTACTTC. The encoded protein is CASSQGQGRNYEQYF. The whole variable domain, filled in from reference TRBV7-6 and TRBJ2-7, reads GAGVSQSPRYKVTKRGQDVALRCDPISGHVSLYWYRQALGQGPEFLTYFNYEAQQDKSGLPNDRFSAERPEGSISTLTIQRTEQRDSAMYRCASSQGQGRNYEQYFGPGTRLTVT.

V and J are TRBV6-2 or TRBV6-3 and TRBJ1-3; maybe TRBD1 (5 bases). The V gene lost 2 bases and the J gene lost 4 bases, with 9 bases spanning the gap. This CDR3 is 14 amino acids long. CDR1 and CDR2 from the germline V gene are MNHEY and SVGEGT. The DNA for the CDR3 is TGTGCCAGCAGTTACGGGGCCTTCGGAAACACCATATATTTT. Translated, it gives CASSYGAFGNTIYF.

The chain employs TRBV4-1 and TRBJ2-3; TRBD2 is a possible D gene (5 bases). Trimming took 0 bases from V and 6 from J, leaving 13 bases between them. The CDR3 runs 15 residues. The germline CDR1 and CDR2 sequences are MGHRA and YSYEKL. The CDR3 region is CASSQEAVAGDTQYF. DNA of the CDR3: TGCGCCAGCAGCCAAGAAGCGGTAGCAGGTGATACGCAGTATTTT.

V is TRBV9 and J is TRBJ1-1; 7 bases fit TRBD1. In germline, CDR1 is SGDLS, CDR2 YYNGEE. The CDR3 length is 14 residues. Trimming at V came to 4 bases and at J to 5 bases, leaving 8 bases not matched to a gene. This chain's CDR3 is CASSKQGLGTEAFF. DNA for the CDR3: TGTGCCAGCAGCAAACAGGGGCTCGGAACTGAAGCTTTCTTT.

V and J are TRBV11-2 and TRBJ2-7; TRBD2 agrees at 9 bases. Trimming removed 5 bases from V and 3 bases from J; junction bases left unmatched: 11. The CDR3 consists of 16 residues. Germline assignment: CDR1 SGHAT and CDR2 FQNNGV. CDR3 loop: CASSRMGRGGFYEQYF. The CDR3 coding sequence is TGTGCCAGCAGCCGGATGGGGCGGGGGGGCTTCTACGAGCAGTACTTC.

V usage is TRBV6-5 and J usage is TRBJ1-4; 7 bases fit TRBD1. The CDR3 sequence is 14 residues long. The V gene's germline CDR1 is MNHEY and CDR2 SVGAGI. With 6 bases clipped from V and 6 bases from J, the junction kept 7 bases outside the gene matches. CDR3 coding DNA: TGTGCCAGCAGCCGAACCACAGGGGATGAAAAACTGTTTTTT. Protein product: CASSRTTGDEKLFF.

The chain is built from TRBV6-6 and TRBJ1-4; 8 positions agree with TRBD1. Germline V CDR1 and CDR2: MNHNY, SVGAGI (reference sequence). The J segment lost 6 bases and the V segment lost 2 bases, leaving 8 bases of the junction unmatched. The CDR3 extends over 16 amino acids. The CDR3 nucleotides read TGTGCCAGCAGTTACCCTATGGACAGGGAAGATGAAAAACTGTTTTTT. Translation: CASSYPMDREDEKLFF.

The chain recombines TRBV5-5 with TRBJ1-4; 7 nucleotides agree with TRBD1. The V and J ends lost 5 bases and 6 bases, in that order; junction bases with no gene match: 7. Germline CDR1 and CDR2: SGHKS and YYEKEE (reference sequence). CDR3 length: 14 residues. CDR3 sequence reads: CASSPPGTDEKLFF. DNA of the CDR3: TGTGCCAGCAGTCCACCAGGGACAGATGAAAAACTGTTTTTT.

This sequence joins TRBV7-2 and TRBJ2-3, with 8 bases matching TRBD2. J was trimmed by 2 bases and V by 9 bases; bases with no gene match: 4. Germline CDR1 SGHTA, CDR2 FQGNSA. The CDR3 runs to 13 residues. This chain's CDR3 is CARLAELTDTQYF. The DNA of the CDR3 is TGTGCCAGACTAGCGGAACTCACAGATACGCAGTATTTT.

The genes are TRBV7-2 and TRBJ1-5; 7 bases are a match to TRBD1. V shed 0 bases and J 4 bases; nucleotides not matched to a gene: 3. Germline V gives CDR1 SGHTA, CDR2 FQGNSA. This CDR3 has 15 amino acids. The CDR3 protein is CASSLATGQNQPQHF. Here the CDR3 DNA reads TGTGCCAGCAGCTTAGCGACAGGGCAAAATCAGCCCCAGCATTTT.

The CDR3 loop reads CATTDRGLTDTQYF. In DNA form, the CDR3 reads TGTGCCACTACTGACAGGGGGCTCACAGATACGCAGTATTTT. The gene calls are TRBV6-5 and TRBJ2-3; 10 nucleotides align to TRBD1. From germline, CDR1 is MNHEY and CDR2 SVGAGI. The CDR3 loop spans 14 amino acids. The V gene end was trimmed by 10 bases and the J gene end by 2 bases; junction bases not matched to a gene: 6.

The V and J genes are TRBV19 and TRBJ1-3; the match to TRBD1 covers 10 bases. V shed 5 bases, J shed 3 bases, and the junction held 7 bases outside the gene matches. The CDR3 sequence is 16 residues long. CDR1 and CDR2 from the germline V gene are LNHDA and SQIVND (reference sequence). The CDR3 spells CASSAPGQGFGNTIYF. In DNA, the CDR3 is TGTGCCAGTAGTGCTCCGGGACAGGGGTTTGGAAACACCATATATTTT.

The rearrangement joins TRBV19 to TRBJ1-2, with D perhaps matching TRBD1 (5 bases). Germline assignment: CDR1 LNHDA and CDR2 SQIVND (reference sequence). V lost 4 bases to trimming and J lost 3 bases, with 18 bases between them. CDR3 length: 16 residues. In nucleotides, the CDR3 is TGTGCCAGTAGTAATCGTGGATTAGACAGCTACTATGGCTACACCTTC. Protein product: CASSNRGLDSYYGYTF. The variable domain in full, with the rest retrieved from reference TRBV19 and TRBJ1-2, is DGGITQSPKYLFRKEGQNVTLSCEQNLNHDAMYWYRQDPGQGLRLIYYSQIVNDFQKGDIAEGYSVSREKKESFPLTVTSAQKNPTAFYLCASSNRGLDSYYGYTFGSGTRLTVV.

Only one count was recorded for this clone. The chain links TRBV2 to TRBJ1-1; the match to TRBD1 covers 8 bases. Germline CDR1 reads SNHLY; CDR2 reads FYNNEI. Trimming cost V 4 bases and J 1 base; bases outside gene matches: 8. The CDR3 has 16 residues. CDR3 coding DNA: TGTGCCAGCAGTGGGATTTCGGGACAGGCGAACACTGAAGCTTTCTTT. Protein product: CASSGISGQANTEAFF.

The chain couples TRBV10-2 to TRBJ2-3; a possible D gene is TRBD2 (5 bases). V was cut by 6 bases and J by 0 bases, with 10 bases left in between. CDR3 size: 14 residues. Germline CDR1 reads WSHSY; CDR2 reads SAAADI. The CDR3 here is CASSGVRSTDTQYF. CDR3 nucleotide sequence: TGCGCCAGCAGCGGGGTCCGTAGCACAGATACGCAGTATTTT.

This clone was observed a few times. The genes are TRBV5-1 and TRBJ2-7, with D tentatively TRBD1 (5 bases). Germline V gives CDR1 SGHRS, CDR2 YFSETQ. There are 14 residues in the CDR3. Trimming took 1 base from V and 2 from J, leaving 10 bases between them. The CDR3 loop reads CASSLQGSAYEQYF. The CDR3 nucleotides read TGCGCCAGCAGCTTGCAGGGATCGGCCTACGAGCAGTACTTC.

This rearrangement joins TRBV28 to TRBJ1-5; 9 bases agree with TRBD1. From germline, CDR1 is MDHEN and CDR2 SYDVKM. The CDR3 has 18 residues. V was pared by 8 bases and J by 1 base, with 15 bases of the junction left unmatched. The DNA of the CDR3 is TGTGCCAGCGAAATTCCCGGGACAGGGCTTGTGAGCAATCAGCCCCAGCATTTT. As protein: CASEIPGTGLVSNQPQHF.

The J gene is TRBJ1-3, the V gene TRBV19, with 8 bases identical to TRBD1. The length of the CDR3 is 15 residues. Germline trimming cut 5 bases from V and 4 bases from J; bases unmatched to any gene: 7. Germline loops: CDR1 LNHDA, CDR2 SQIVND (reference sequence). CDR3 nucleotides: TGTGCCAGTAGTGCCAGGGGGCTACCAGGAAACACCATATATTTT. Encoded protein: CASSARGLPGNTIYF.

The rearrangement links TRBV18 to TRBJ1-2, with a possible D match to TRBD1 (6 bases). The CDR3 contains 13 residues. From germline, CDR1 is KGHSH and CDR2 LQKENI. The V end was cut by 1 base, the J end by 7 bases, with 10 bases between. In nucleotides, the CDR3 is TGTGCCAGCTCACCACAGGACAGCCGTGGCTACACCTTC. Residues: CASSPQDSRGYTF.

J is TRBJ1-2 and V is TRBV30, with TRBD1 matching 7 bases. Germline CDR1 is GTSNPN and CDR2 is SVGIG (reference sequence). This CDR3 has 11 residues. Unmatched junction bases numbered 5, after V lost 4 bases and J lost 9 bases. The CDR3 loop is CAWNTGARYTF. The CDR3 DNA is TGTGCCTGGAATACAGGGGCCCGCTACACCTTC.

This chain links TRBV5-1 with TRBJ1-1, with D possibly being TRBD1 (5 bases). The CDR3 sequence is 14 residues long. CDR1 is SGHRS, CDR2 YFSETQ, per germline. Trimming left V 4 bases short and J 1 base short, with 11 bases between. The CDR3 here is CASSPGGGNTEAFF. DNA of the CDR3: TGCGCCAGCAGCCCTGGCGGGGGGAACACTGAAGCTTTCTTT.

V and J are TRBV4-2 and TRBJ2-2; D is possibly TRBD1 (6 bases). The germline V gene encodes CDR1 LGHNA and CDR2 YNFKEQ. This CDR3 spans 15 amino acids. Trimming cost V 2 bases and J 5 bases, with 12 bases left between them. CDR3 DNA sequence: TGTGCCAGCAGCCAAAATGAGGGGGAAACCGGGGAGCTGTTTTTT. Its protein is CASSQNEGETGELFF.

This chain connects TRBV30 to TRBJ2-5; tentatively, D is TRBD1 (5 bases). V was trimmed by 5 bases and J by 4 bases, leaving 11 bases between them. The CDR3 extends over 12 amino acids. Germline lookup yields CDR1 GTSNPN and CDR2 SVGIG (reference sequence). The CDR3 here is CAWDRDRETQYF. The CDR3 bases are TGTGCCTGGGACAGAGACCGAGAGACCCAGTACTTC.

This chain links TRBV5-6 with TRBJ1-1; D unclear. The germline V and J ends were trimmed by 4 bases and 7 bases, with 20 bases remaining between them. Germline assignment: CDR1 SGHDT and CDR2 YYEEEE. The CDR3 has 15 residues. The CDR3 DNA is TGTGCCAGCAGCCTCGCAGGAGGGCAAGGTATTGAAGCTTTCTTT. Protein product: CASSLAGGQGIEAFF.

The V gene is TRBV3-1 (or the pseudogene TRBV3-2), the J gene TRBJ2-1; 9 nucleotides align to TRBD1. CDR1 and CDR2 (germline): LGHDT, YNNKEL (reference sequence). With V trimmed by 5 bases and J by 5 bases, 7 bases remained unmatched. The CDR3 loop spans 15 amino acids. The CDR3 bases are TGTGCCAGCAGCATAGGGACAGGGCAAAACAATGAGCAGTTCTTC. Its protein product is CASSIGTGQNNEQFF.

This chain uses TRBV3-1 (or the pseudogene TRBV3-2) with TRBJ2-7; tentative D call: TRBD1 (6 bases). The CDR3 covers 15 residues. V was clipped by 1 base and J by 3 bases, with 13 bases between them. In germline, CDR1 is LGHDT, CDR2 YNNKEL (reference sequence). CDR3 residues: CASSQASGVGYEQYF. The CDR3 DNA sequence: TGTGCCAGCAGCCAAGCCTCAGGGGTTGGCTACGAGCAGTACTTC.

The chain combines TRBV19 with TRBJ1-2, with D tentatively TRBD1 (5 bases). Germline CDR1 reads LNHDA; CDR2 reads SQIVND (reference sequence). The CDR3 has 15 residues. V was trimmed by 2 bases and J by 4 bases, leaving 14 bases between them. The CDR3 protein is CASSITQGSSYGYTF. For the CDR3, the DNA is TGTGCCAGTAGTATAACGCAGGGCTCCAGCTATGGCTACACCTTC.

CDR3 region: CASRRGQRTDTQYF. The CDR3 DNA is TGTGCCAGCAGGAGAGGACAGAGAACAGATACGCAGTATTTT. The rearrangement uses TRBV2 and TRBJ2-3, with a weak D call TRBD1 (6 bases). Trimming removed 6 bases at V and 3 bases at J, with 13 bases between. The CDR3 length is 14 residues. In germline, CDR1 is SNHLY, CDR2 FYNNEI.

This chain uses TRBV11-3 with TRBJ1-1; D gene unclear. CDR3 length: 14 amino acids. Germline lookup yields CDR1 SGHNT and CDR2 YENEEA. V dropped 5 bases and J dropped 2 bases, with 12 bases sitting between them. CDR3 DNA sequence: TGTGCCAGCAGCCCCGCGGGCAGCAACACTGAAGCTTTCTTT. Residues: CASSPAGSNTEAFF.